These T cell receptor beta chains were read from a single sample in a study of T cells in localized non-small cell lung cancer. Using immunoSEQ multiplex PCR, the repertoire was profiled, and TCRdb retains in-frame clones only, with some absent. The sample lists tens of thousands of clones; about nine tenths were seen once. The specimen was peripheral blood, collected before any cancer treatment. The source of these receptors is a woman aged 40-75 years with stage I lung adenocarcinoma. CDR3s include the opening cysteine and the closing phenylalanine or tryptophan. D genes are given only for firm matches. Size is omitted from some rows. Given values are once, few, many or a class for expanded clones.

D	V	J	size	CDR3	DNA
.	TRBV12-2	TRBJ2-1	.	CASRFKSPNEQFF	TGTGCAAGTCGCTTTAAGAGTCCCAATGAGCAGTTCTTC
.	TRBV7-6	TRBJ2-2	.	CASSPHTNTGELFF	TGTGCCAGCAGCCCCCATACGAACACCGGGGAGCTGTTTTTT
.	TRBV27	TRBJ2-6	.	CASKGGAGANVLTF	TGTGCCAGCAAAGGAGGGGCTGGGGCCAACGTCCTGACTTTC
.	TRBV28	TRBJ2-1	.	CASSLPLTGLNEQFF	TGTGCCAGCAGTTTACCCTTAACAGGGCTCAATGAGCAGTTCTTC
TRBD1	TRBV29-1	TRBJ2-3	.	CSVGVRGSADTQYF	TGCAGCGTTGGTGTCAGGGGGAGCGCAGATACGCAGTATTTT
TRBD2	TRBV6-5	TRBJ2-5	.	CASSYVGLAGVEQYF	TGTGCCAGCAGTTACGTGGGACTAGCGGGAGTTGAGCAGTACTTC
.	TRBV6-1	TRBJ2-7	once	CASSASSYEQYF	TGTGCCAGCAGTGCGTCCTCCTACGAGCAGTACTTC
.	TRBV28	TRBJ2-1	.	CASSIEGINPTLESSYNEQFF	TGTGCCAGCAGTATAGAGGGAATTAACCCTACACTAGAGAGCTCCTACAATGAGCAGTTCTTC
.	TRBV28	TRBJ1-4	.	CASSSPGLHYEKLFF	TGTGCCAGCAGTTCGCCGGGACTGCATTATGAAAAACTGTTTTTT
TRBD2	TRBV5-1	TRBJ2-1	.	CASSLGGGGAYNEQFF	TGCGCCAGCAGCTTGGGCGGCGGGGGGGCTTACAATGAGCAGTTCTTC
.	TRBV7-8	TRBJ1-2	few	CASSPLGGLFYGYTF	TGTGCCAGCAGCCCCCTTGGGGGGTTATTCTATGGCTACACCTTC
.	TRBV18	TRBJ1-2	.	CASSQRREEGGYTF	TGTGCCAGCTCCCAACGGAGGGAAGAAGGTGGCTACACCTTC